This is a list of T cell receptor beta chains from one sample in a study of post-analysis software for immune sequencing data. In TCRdb, the PCR reads were re-called with MiXCR into one record per CDR3 protein. This sample has 650,000 to 900,000 distinct CDR3 sequences, with about 43% found just once. Sequencing was performed on blood. Receptor source: a girl between 10 and 17 years old with multiple sclerosis. CDR3s include the opening cysteine and the closing phenylalanine or tryptophan. The order of the fields is D gene, clone size, J gene, V gene, CDR3 protein, CDR3 DNA. D genes are given only for firm matches. Clone size appears in some rows only: once, few, many, or a class for an expanded clone.

D: TRBD2; size: NA; J: TRBJ2-1; V: TRBV5-1; CDR3: CASSPRRGLAGGRNEQFF; DNA: TGCGCCAGCAGCCCCCGGCGAGGCTTAGCGGGAGGGCGGAATGAGCAGTTCTTC
D: TRBD2; size: NA; J: TRBJ2-1; V: TRBV4-3; CDR3: CASSQDVGLAGYLASSSNEQFF; DNA: TGCGCCAGCAGCCAAGATGTAGGACTAGCGGGATACTTGGCGTCGTCGTCCAATGAGCAGTTCTTC
D: TRBD2; size: few; J: TRBJ2-3; V: TRBV12-3/TRBV12-4; CDR3: CASSPLLGLAGGRTDTQYF; DNA: TGTGCCAGCAGTCCACTATTGGGACTAGCGGGAGGTAGAACAGATACGCAGTATTTT
D: NA; size: few; J: TRBJ2-5; V: TRBV19; CDR3: CAQKSLAGPETQYF; DNA: TGTGCCCAAAAATCCCTCGCAGGTCCGGAGACCCAGTACTTC
D: TRBD1; size: few; J: TRBJ2-7; V: TRBV12-3/TRBV12-4; CDR3: CASNLQGATYEQYF; DNA: TGTGCCAGCAACCTACAGGGGGCTACCTACGAGCAGTACTTC
D: NA; size: NA; J: TRBJ2-1; V: TRBV27; CDR3: CASSLSGTWGYNEQFF; DNA: TGTGCCAGCAGTTTATCGGGGACTTGGGGTTACAATGAGCAGTTCTTC
D: NA; size: few; J: TRBJ1-2; V: TRBV29-1; CDR3: CSVEAPRAPGYTF; DNA: TGCAGCGTTGAGGCTCCCCGGGCCCCCGGCTACACCTTC
D: TRBD2; size: once; J: TRBJ2-6; V: TRBV6-4; CDR3: CASSSGAADGANVLTF; DNA: TGTGCCAGCAGTAGCGGGGCGGCCGATGGGGCCAACGTCCTGACTTTC
D: TRBD2; size: NA; J: TRBJ2-3; V: TRBV2; CDR3: CASSEGTVAGGTTDTQYF; DNA: TGTGCCAGCAGTGAAGGAACGGTAGCGGGAGGGACCACAGATACGCAGTATTTT
D: NA; size: NA; J: TRBJ2-7; V: TRBV20-1; CDR3: CSARGLVSYEQYF; DNA: TGCAGTGCTAGAGGTTTGGTCTCCTACGAGCAGTACTTC
D: NA; size: NA; J: TRBJ2-2; V: TRBV6-2/TRBV6-3; CDR3: CASSYIGGEGWTGELFF; DNA: TGTGCCAGCAGTTACATAGGGGGAGAGGGATGGACCGGGGAGCTGTTTTTT
D: NA; size: NA; J: TRBJ2-3; V: TRBV6-8; CDR3: CASSYSRSNTGTQYF; DNA: TGTGCCAGCAGTTACTCGCGGAGTAACACAGGTACGCAGTATTTT
D: NA; size: few; J: TRBJ2-3; V: TRBV4-3; CDR3: CASSQENGDTQYF; DNA: TGCGCCAGCAGCCAAGAAAATGGTGATACGCAGTATTTT
D: NA; size: NA; J: TRBJ1-4; V: TRBV6-5; CDR3: CAAGPMTNEKLFF; DNA: TGTGCCGCGGGACCGATGACTAATGAAAAACTGTTTTTT
D: NA; size: NA; J: TRBJ2-5; V: TRBV5-1; CDR3: CASSRRVGRDETQYF; DNA: TGCGCCAGCAGTCGAAGGGTCGGGAGAGACGAGACCCAGTACTTC
D: NA; size: few; J: TRBJ2-7; V: TRBV9; CDR3: CASSASGNAGFNEQYF; DNA: TGTGCCAGCAGCGCGTCCGGGAATGCGGGTTTCAACGAGCAGTACTTC
D: NA; size: NA; J: TRBJ2-3; V: TRBV6-6; CDR3: CASSYTPDRSSTDTQYF; DNA: TGTGCCAGCAGTTACACTCCCGACAGATCTAGCACAGATACGCAGTATTTT
D: TRBD2; size: NA; J: TRBJ2-1; V: TRBV5-1; CDR3: CASSLAPGGRGNEQFF; DNA: TGCGCCAGCAGCTTGGCCCCAGGCGGGAGGGGGAATGAGCAGTTCTTC
D: NA; size: NA; J: TRBJ1-5; V: TRBV7-2; CDR3: CASSLGVLGAINQPQHF; DNA: TGTGCCAGCAGCCTAGGAGTGTTGGGGGCTATCAATCAGCCCCAGCATTTT
D: NA; size: few; J: TRBJ1-5; V: TRBV25-1; CDR3: CASSAATLGNQPQHF; DNA: TGTGCCAGCAGTGCCGCGACTTTGGGCAATCAGCCCCAGCATTTT
D: NA; size: NA; J: TRBJ2-7; V: TRBV27; CDR3: CAPLRAASYEQYF; DNA: TGTGCCCCTCTCCGGGCTGCCTCCTACGAGCAGTACTTC
D: NA; size: NA; J: TRBJ1-1; V: TRBV4-1; CDR3: CASSQGSSSEAFF; DNA: TGCGCCAGCAGCCAAGGGTCCTCTTCTGAAGCTTTCTTT
D: NA; size: few; J: TRBJ2-1; V: TRBV12-3/TRBV12-4; CDR3: CASNNRDNEQFF; DNA: TGTGCCAGCAATAACCGGGACAATGAGCAGTTCTTC
D: TRBD1; size: NA; J: TRBJ1-5; V: TRBV29-1; CDR3: CSVGTGLNQPQHF; DNA: TGCAGCGTTGGGACAGGCCTCAATCAGCCCCAGCATTTT
D: NA; size: few; J: TRBJ2-7; V: TRBV4-2; CDR3: CASSQYEFGTSSYEQYF; DNA: TGTGCCAGCAGCCAATACGAATTTGGGACCTCCTCCTACGAGCAGTACTTC
D: NA; size: NA; J: TRBJ1-5; V: TRBV6-1; CDR3: CASSGRGDRSQPQHF; DNA: TGTGCCAGCAGCGGTAGAGGGGATAGGAGTCAGCCCCAGCATTTT
D: TRBD2; size: once; J: TRBJ2-3; V: TRBV7-2; CDR3: CASSLATSGSLTDTQYF; DNA: TGTGCCAGCAGCTTAGCCACTAGCGGGAGCTTGACAGATACGCAGTATTTT
D: NA; size: few; J: TRBJ2-3; V: TRBV25-1; CDR3: CASSEIQGTDTQYF; DNA: TGTGCCAGCAGTGAAATCCAGGGGACAGATACGCAGTATTTT
D: TRBD2; size: few; J: TRBJ2-7; V: TRBV4-2; CDR3: CASSQDVASGGSYEQYF; DNA: TGTGCCAGCAGCCAAGATGTCGCTAGCGGCGGATCCTACGAGCAGTACTTC
D: TRBD2; size: NA; J: TRBJ2-1; V: TRBV6-1; CDR3: CASSELGLAGEGEQFF; DNA: TGTGCCAGCAGTGAACTAGGACTAGCGGGAGAGGGTGAGCAGTTCTTC
D: TRBD1; size: few; J: TRBJ2-7; V: TRBV15; CDR3: CATSTRTGGKNEQYF; DNA: TGTGCCACCAGCACACGGACAGGGGGCAAGAACGAGCAGTACTTC
D: NA; size: NA; J: TRBJ2-1; V: TRBV27; CDR3: CASSLRAGNEQFF; DNA: TGTGCCAGCAGTTTACGTGCGGGTAATGAGCAGTTCTTC
D: NA; size: few; J: TRBJ2-7; V: TRBV7-6; CDR3: CASSSGEGGFQAWEQYF; DNA: TGTGCCAGCAGCTCAGGGGAAGGGGGTTTTCAGGCCTGGGAGCAGTACTTC
D: TRBD2; size: NA; J: TRBJ2-5; V: TRBV7-2; CDR3: CASSWQVAGEETQYF; DNA: TGTGCCAGCAGCTGGCAAGTAGCGGGAGAAGAGACCCAGTACTTC
D: TRBD2; size: few; J: TRBJ2-3; V: TRBV20-1; CDR3: CSAREASGDPTDTQYF; DNA: TGCAGTGCTAGAGAAGCTAGCGGGGACCCCACAGATACGCAGTATTTT
D: TRBD2; size: NA; J: TRBJ2-4; V: TRBV20-1; CDR3: CSAQASSGRVTAKNIQYF; DNA: TGCAGTGCCCAGGCCTCTAGCGGGAGGGTAACGGCCAAAAACATTCAGTACTTC
D: TRBD1; size: few; J: TRBJ2-1; V: TRBV20-1; CDR3: CSAQDRVGINEQFF; DNA: TGCAGTGCCCAGGACAGGGTGGGGATCAATGAGCAGTTCTTC
D: NA; size: few; J: TRBJ1-2; V: TRBV20-1; CDR3: CSADRPGENYGYTF; DNA: TGCAGTGCCGACAGGCCGGGGGAGAACTATGGCTACACCTTC
D: TRBD2; size: few; J: TRBJ2-2; V: TRBV9; CDR3: CASSGPLGLASRTGELFF; DNA: TGTGCCAGCAGCGGGCCCCTGGGACTAGCGAGTAGAACCGGGGAGCTGTTTTTT